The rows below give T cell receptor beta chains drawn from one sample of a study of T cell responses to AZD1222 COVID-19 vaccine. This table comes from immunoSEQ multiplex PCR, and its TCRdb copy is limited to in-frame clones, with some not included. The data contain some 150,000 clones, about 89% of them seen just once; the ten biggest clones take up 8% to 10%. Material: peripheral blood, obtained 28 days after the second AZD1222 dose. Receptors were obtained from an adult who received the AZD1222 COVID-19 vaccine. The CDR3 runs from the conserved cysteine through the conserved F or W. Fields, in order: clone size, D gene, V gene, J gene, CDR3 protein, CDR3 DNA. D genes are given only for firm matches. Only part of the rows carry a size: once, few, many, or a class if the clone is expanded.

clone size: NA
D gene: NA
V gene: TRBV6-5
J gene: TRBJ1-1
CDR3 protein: CASQVGGPTEAFF
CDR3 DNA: TGTGCCTCGCAGGTTGGGGGGCCCACTGAAGCTTTCTTT

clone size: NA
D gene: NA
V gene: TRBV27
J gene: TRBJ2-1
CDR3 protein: CASSLWDRNEQFF
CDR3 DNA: TGTGCCAGCAGTTTATGGGATAGGAATGAGCAGTTCTTC

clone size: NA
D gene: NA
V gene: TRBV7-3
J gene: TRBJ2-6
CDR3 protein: CASSLRGDSGANVLTF
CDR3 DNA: TGTGCCAGCAGCTTACGGGGAGACTCTGGGGCCAACGTCCTGACTTTC

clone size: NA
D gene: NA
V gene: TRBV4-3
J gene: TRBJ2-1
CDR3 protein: CASSQDPGNEQFF
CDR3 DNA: TGCGCCAGCAGCCAAGATCCGGGCAATGAGCAGTTCTTC

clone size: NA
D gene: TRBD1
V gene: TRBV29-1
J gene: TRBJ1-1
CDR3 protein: CSVPGTGANTEAFF
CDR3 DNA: TGCAGCGTTCCCGGGACAGGGGCGAACACTGAAGCTTTCTTT

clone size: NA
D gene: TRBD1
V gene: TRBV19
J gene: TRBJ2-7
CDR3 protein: CATRGQGNYEQYF
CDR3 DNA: TGTGCCACCCGTGGACAGGGAAATTACGAGCAGTACTTC

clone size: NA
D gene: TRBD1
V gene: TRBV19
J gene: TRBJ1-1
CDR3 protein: CASMTGSMNTEAFF
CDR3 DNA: TGTGCCAGTATGACAGGGAGCATGAACACTGAAGCTTTCTTT

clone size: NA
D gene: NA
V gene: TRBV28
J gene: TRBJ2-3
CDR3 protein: CASSPGTVDTQYF
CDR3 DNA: TGTGCCAGCAGTCCAGGGACCGTAGATACGCAGTATTTT

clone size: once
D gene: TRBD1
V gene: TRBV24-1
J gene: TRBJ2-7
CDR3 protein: CATSDSTTGAFSEQYF
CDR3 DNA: TGTGCCACCAGTGATTCAACGACAGGGGCGTTCTCCGAGCAGTACTTC

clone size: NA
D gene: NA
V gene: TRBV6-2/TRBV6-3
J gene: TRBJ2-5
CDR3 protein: CASSSQETQYF
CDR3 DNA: TGTGCCAGCAGTTCCCAAGAGACCCAGTACTTC

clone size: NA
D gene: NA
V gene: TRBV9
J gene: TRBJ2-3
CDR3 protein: CASSPRASTDTQYF
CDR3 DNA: TGTGCCAGCAGCCCCAGAGCTAGCACAGATACGCAGTATTTT

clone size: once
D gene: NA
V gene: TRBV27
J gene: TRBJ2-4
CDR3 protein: CASSASEVAKNIQYF
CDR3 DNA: TGTGCCAGCAGTGCTTCAGAAGTAGCCAAAAACATTCAGTACTTC

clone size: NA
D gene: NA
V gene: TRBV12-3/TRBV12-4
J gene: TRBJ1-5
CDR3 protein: CASSFGGNQPQHF
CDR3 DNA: TGTGCCAGCAGTTTCGGCGGCAATCAGCCCCAGCATTTT

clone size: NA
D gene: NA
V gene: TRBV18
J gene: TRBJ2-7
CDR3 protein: CASSPRVASEQYF
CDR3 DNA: TGTGCCAGCTCACCACGAGTCGCTAGTGAGCAGTACTTC

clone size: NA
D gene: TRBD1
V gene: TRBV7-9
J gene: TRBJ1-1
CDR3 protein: CASSLGQGGYTEAFF
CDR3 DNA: TGTGCCAGCAGCCTAGGACAGGGGGGATACACTGAAGCTTTCTTT

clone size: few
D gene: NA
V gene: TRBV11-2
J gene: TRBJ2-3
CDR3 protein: CASSLRWRGDTQYF
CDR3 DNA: TGTGCCAGCAGCTTAAGGTGGCGCGGGGATACGCAGTATTTT

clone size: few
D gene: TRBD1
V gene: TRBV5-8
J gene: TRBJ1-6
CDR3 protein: CASFQGARNSPLHF
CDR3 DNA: TGTGCCAGCTTCCAGGGGGCGCGAAATTCACCCCTCCACTTT

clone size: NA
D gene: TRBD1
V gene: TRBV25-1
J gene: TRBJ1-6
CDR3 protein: CASKISTGGSNSPLHF
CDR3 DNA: TGTGCCAGCAAGATCTCGACAGGGGGAAGTAATTCACCCCTCCACTTT

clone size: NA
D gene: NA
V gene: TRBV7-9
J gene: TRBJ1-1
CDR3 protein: CASNIRGGGLNTEAFF
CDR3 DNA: TGTGCCAGCAACATTCGCGGAGGGGGTTTGAACACTGAAGCTTTCTTT

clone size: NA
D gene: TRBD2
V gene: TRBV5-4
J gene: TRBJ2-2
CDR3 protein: CASSLAWTSGNGELFF
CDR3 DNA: TGTGCCAGCAGCTTGGCTTGGACTAGCGGGAACGGGGAGCTGTTTTTT

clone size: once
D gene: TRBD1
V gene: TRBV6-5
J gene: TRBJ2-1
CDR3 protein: CASSYGPGQGDNEQFF
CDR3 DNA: TGTGCCAGCAGTTACGGCCCGGGACAGGGTGACAATGAGCAGTTCTTC

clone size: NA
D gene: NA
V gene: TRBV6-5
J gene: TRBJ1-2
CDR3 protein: CASTGGTANYGYTF
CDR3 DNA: TGTGCCAGCACCGGGGGCACAGCAAACTATGGCTACACCTTC

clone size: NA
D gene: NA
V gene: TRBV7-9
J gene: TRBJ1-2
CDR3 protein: CASSPTVIYGYTF
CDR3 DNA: TGTGCCAGCAGTCCCACAGTCATCTATGGCTACACCTTC

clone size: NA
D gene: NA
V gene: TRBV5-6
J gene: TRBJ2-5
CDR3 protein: CASSLGRASRGETQYF
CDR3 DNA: TGTGCCAGCAGCTTGGGAAGGGCTAGCAGGGGAGAGACCCAGTACTTC

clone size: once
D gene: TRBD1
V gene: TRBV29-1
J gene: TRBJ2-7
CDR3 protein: CSVTGGYEQYF
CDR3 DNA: TGCAGCGTAACAGGGGGCTACGAGCAGTACTTC

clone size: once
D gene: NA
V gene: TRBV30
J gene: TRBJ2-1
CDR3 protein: CAWKVGALYNEQFF
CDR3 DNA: TGTGCCTGGAAGGTGGGGGCCCTGTACAATGAGCAGTTCTTC